A selection of T cell receptor beta chains follows, all from one sample in a study of blood T cells in healthy people across ages. TCRdb reanalysed the 5' RACE reads using MiXCR and keeps one entry per CDR3 protein. This sample has 800,000 to 950,000 distinct CDR3 sequences, with roughly 29% found just once. The same data also went into a second study, on T cells of mothers and their children.

Sequenced material: blood. The receptors stem from a middle-aged woman in good health. The CDR3 runs from the conserved cysteine through the conserved F or W. A D gene is named only where the DNA matches it firmly. Not all rows give a size; the values are once, few, many and, for expanded clones, a class.

J: TRBJ2-7
size: many
D: -
V: TRBV29-1
DNA: TGCAGCGTTGTACCTTTTGGGTACGAGCAGTACTTC
CDR3: CSVVPFGYEQYF

J: TRBJ2-4
size: few
D: -
V: TRBV20-1
DNA: TGCAGTGCTGCTCGCGTCGGGGACGGGGACATTCAGTACTTC
CDR3: CSAARVGDGDIQYF

J: TRBJ2-1
size: -
D: TRBD2
V: TRBV20-1
DNA: TGCAGTGCTCATGGGGGCGGGGGGGAGCGCAATGAGCAGTTCTTC
CDR3: CSAHGGGGERNEQFF

J: TRBJ2-1
size: few
D: -
V: TRBV25-1
DNA: TGTGCCAGCAGTGATTCCGGGACTTTGAATGAGCAGTTCTTC
CDR3: CASSDSGTLNEQFF

J: TRBJ2-1
size: many
D: TRBD1
V: TRBV5-1
DNA: TGCGCCAGCAGCTTTGACAGGGTACCCTACAATGAGCAGTTCTTC
CDR3: CASSFDRVPYNEQFF

J: TRBJ2-6
size: few
D: -
V: TRBV20-1
DNA: TGCAGTGCTAGCGACTTTTCTGGGGCCAACGTCCTGACTTTC
CDR3: CSASDFSGANVLTF

J: TRBJ1-4
size: few
D: -
V: TRBV15
DNA: TGTGCCACCAGCAGATTGGGGGTCGATGAAAAACTGTTTTTT
CDR3: CATSRLGVDEKLFF

J: TRBJ1-1
size: many
D: -
V: TRBV7-2
DNA: TGTGCCAGCAGCTCTTCGGTTAACACTGAAGCTTTCTTT
CDR3: CASSSSVNTEAFF

J: TRBJ2-1
size: -
D: TRBD2
V: TRBV5-1
DNA: TGCGCCAGCAGCTCCCCGATCGGTAGCGGGGTAAATGAGCAGTTCTTC
CDR3: CASSSPIGSGVNEQFF

J: TRBJ1-1
size: many
D: -
V: TRBV7-6
DNA: TGTGCCAGCAGCTTAGAGGGGGGGTTGGAAGCTTTCTTT
CDR3: CASSLEGGLEAFF

J: TRBJ2-7
size: -
D: TRBD2
V: TRBV10-3
DNA: TGTGCCATCATGGGGGGGAGCTCCTACGAGCAGTACTTC
CDR3: CAIMGGSSYEQYF

J: TRBJ1-3
size: once
D: -
V: TRBV4-1
DNA: TGCGCCAGCAGCCAAGGTCCCGCTGGAAACACCATATATTTT
CDR3: CASSQGPAGNTIYF

J: TRBJ2-7
size: many
D: -
V: TRBV12-3/TRBV12-4
DNA: TGTGCCAGCAGTGCACGGGTACAGAGCGACGAGCAGTACTTC
CDR3: CASSARVQSDEQYF

J: TRBJ2-2
size: -
D: -
V: TRBV7-8
DNA: TGTGCCAGCAGCTTGGTAGGGGATGGCACCGGGGAGCTGTTTTTT
CDR3: CASSLVGDGTGELFF

J: TRBJ2-7
size: -
D: -
V: TRBV5-1
DNA: TGCGCCAGCAGCGGGGGCCACCTCCAAGACAACGAGCAGTACTTC
CDR3: CASSGGHLQDNEQYF

J: TRBJ1-2
size: -
D: -
V: TRBV28
DNA: TGTGCCAGCAGTTTGGCGGCGCTTTATGGCTACACCTTC
CDR3: CASSLAALYGYTF

J: TRBJ2-7
size: -
D: -
V: TRBV15
DNA: TGTGCCACCAGCAGGGAGGAGAAGGATTTCTACGAGCAGGACTTC
CDR3: CATSREEKDFYEQDF

J: TRBJ2-5
size: few
D: -
V: TRBV12-3/TRBV12-4
DNA: TGTGCCAGCAGGGGGGACGGCTACCGAGAGACCCAGTACTTC
CDR3: CASRGDGYRETQYF

J: TRBJ1-1
size: -
D: -
V: TRBV5-1
DNA: TGCGCCAGCAGCTTGTCAGAGTGGCCCACTGAAGCTTTCTTT
CDR3: CASSLSEWPTEAFF

J: TRBJ2-7
size: many
D: TRBD1
V: TRBV6-5
DNA: TGTGCCAGCAGAGGACAGGGGCGCTACGAGCAGTACTTC
CDR3: CASRGQGRYEQYF

J: TRBJ2-1
size: -
D: -
V: TRBV7-2
DNA: TGTGCCAGCAGCTTTCGCTCCTCTCGTGAGCAGTTCTTC
CDR3: CASSFRSSREQFF

J: TRBJ2-7
size: many
D: TRBD2
V: TRBV29-1
DNA: TGCAGCGTTGAGGGTTCTAGCGGGGGCCCCATCACCTACGAGCAGTACTTC
CDR3: CSVEGSSGGPITYEQYF

J: TRBJ1-1
size: -
D: -
V: TRBV20-1
DNA: TGCAGTGCTAGAGAGGGGGGTAGGGGCACTGAAGCTTTCTTT
CDR3: CSAREGGRGTEAFF

J: TRBJ2-1
size: few
D: -
V: TRBV9
DNA: TGTGCCAGCAGCGTAGAGGTGGCGGGGAATGAGCAGTTCTTC
CDR3: CASSVEVAGNEQFF

J: TRBJ2-2
size: few
D: TRBD2
V: TRBV12-3/TRBV12-4
DNA: TGTGCCAGCAGCCCCCATCAGCGGGGGGGTTCGTTTCGGAACACCGGGGAGCTGTTTTTT
CDR3: CASSPHQRGGSFRNTGELFF

J: TRBJ2-3
size: -
D: -
V: TRBV7-2
DNA: TGTGCCAGCAGCTTATCTCCTCTTCCGGGCGGTTATACGCAGTATTTT
CDR3: CASSLSPLPGGYTQYF

J: TRBJ2-7
size: many
D: -
V: TRBV7-9
DNA: TGTGCCAGCAGCCCTTTGGACGAGCAGTACTTC
CDR3: CASSPLDEQYF

J: TRBJ1-2
size: -
D: -
V: TRBV18
DNA: TGTGCCAGCTCACCGGGCAGGGAAGGCTACACCTTC
CDR3: CASSPGREGYTF

J: TRBJ2-6
size: -
D: -
V: TRBV12-3/TRBV12-4
DNA: TGTGCCAGCAGTTTAAGGGGCTCCAGCTCTGGGGCCAACGTCCTGACTTTC
CDR3: CASSLRGSSSGANVLTF

J: TRBJ2-1
size: -
D: -
V: TRBV15
DNA: TGTGCCACCAGCAGTCCAGGGGCCGCCTACAATGAGCAGTTCTTC
CDR3: CATSSPGAAYNEQFF

J: TRBJ2-5
size: many
D: -
V: TRBV7-6
DNA: TGTGCCAGCAGCGGGGTCCCCTCGGGGGAGACCCAGTACTTC
CDR3: CASSGVPSGETQYF

J: TRBJ1-5
size: few
D: TRBD1
V: TRBV7-2
DNA: TGTGCCAGCAGCTTAGAACAGGGGAAGGGTCAGCCCCAGCATTTT
CDR3: CASSLEQGKGQPQHF

J: TRBJ2-1
size: -
D: -
V: TRBV4-2
DNA: TGTGCCAGCAGCCAAACCGTGGGGGGCCGCGTTGAAAATGAGCAGTTCTTC
CDR3: CASSQTVGGRVENEQFF

J: TRBJ1-2
size: few
D: -
V: TRBV7-8
DNA: TGTGCCAGCAGCTTAAATGGGCAGGGGAACTATGGCTACACCTTC
CDR3: CASSLNGQGNYGYTF

J: TRBJ2-5
size: -
D: TRBD1
V: TRBV5-1
DNA: TGCGCCAGCAGCTCGGGGGACAGGTACCAAGAGACCCACTACTTC
CDR3: CASSSGDRYQETHYF

J: TRBJ2-2
size: -
D: -
V: TRBV11-2
DNA: TGTGCCAGCAGCTTAGACAGGGAGAGCACCGGGGAGCTGTTTTTT
CDR3: CASSLDRESTGELFF

J: TRBJ2-1
size: few
D: TRBD2
V: TRBV29-1
DNA: TGCAGCGTTGTTCCCCTAGCGGGGATCCAAGAGACCCAGTTCTTC
CDR3: CSVVPLAGIQETQFF

J: TRBJ2-1
size: few
D: -
V: TRBV18
DNA: TGTGCCAGCTCCCTGAATAGCTACGGCGGAAACAATGAGCAGTTCTTC
CDR3: CASSLNSYGGNNEQFF

J: TRBJ1-1
size: -
D: -
V: TRBV7-2
DNA: TGTGCCAGCAGCCCCTCTTCAGGGATCCGGAACACTGAAGCTTTCTTT
CDR3: CASSPSSGIRNTEAFF

J: TRBJ2-1
size: many
D: TRBD2
V: TRBV6-5
DNA: TGTGCCAGCAGGCAGCGGGGGGTAGGTTACAATGAGCAGTTCTTC
CDR3: CASRQRGVGYNEQFF

J: TRBJ1-5
size: few
D: -
V: TRBV12-3/TRBV12-4
DNA: TGTGCCAGCAGTTTAAGCGGGGGACTGGGGCCCCAGCATTTT
CDR3: CASSLSGGLGPQHF

J: TRBJ2-2
size: once
D: -
V: TRBV7-3
DNA: TGTGCCAGCAGCTTAACGTCGCAAGAGAACACCGGGGAGCTGTTTTTT
CDR3: CASSLTSQENTGELFF

J: TRBJ1-2
size: many
D: -
V: TRBV5-1
DNA: TGCGCCAGCAGCTTGTTGGCAGGGGATGGCTACACCTTC
CDR3: CASSLLAGDGYTF

J: TRBJ2-3
size: few
D: TRBD2
V: TRBV7-3
DNA: TGTGCCAGCAGCGGGGGGGGGACTAGTAGACCAGATACGCAGTATTTT
CDR3: CASSGGGTSRPDTQYF

J: TRBJ2-3
size: -
D: TRBD2
V: TRBV29-1
DNA: TGCAGCGTTGTCCAACGGCGGGGGGCGCTCACAGATACGCAGTATTTT
CDR3: CSVVQRRGALTDTQYF

J: TRBJ2-3
size: many
D: TRBD2
V: TRBV13
DNA: TGTGCCAGCAGCTTTAGCGGGGGGCTCACAGATACGCAGTATTTT
CDR3: CASSFSGGLTDTQYF

J: TRBJ2-7
size: few
D: TRBD2
V: TRBV27
DNA: TGTGCCAGCGGTAGTTTAGCGGGTCTAGACTACGAGCAGTACTTC
CDR3: CASGSLAGLDYEQYF

J: TRBJ2-3
size: -
D: TRBD2
V: TRBV5-6
DNA: TGTGCCAGCAGCTCCAGACTAGCGGGGCTCACAGATACGCAGTATTTT
CDR3: CASSSRLAGLTDTQYF

J: TRBJ2-3
size: few
D: TRBD2
V: TRBV24-1
DNA: TGTGCCACCAGTGATTTAGGATCGTCTAGCGGGGTATATACGCAGTATTTT
CDR3: CATSDLGSSSGVYTQYF

J: TRBJ1-1
size: -
D: -
V: TRBV3-1
DNA: TGTGCCAGCAGCCTGAAACAATTGAACACTGAAGCTTTCTTT
CDR3: CASSLKQLNTEAFF

J: TRBJ1-1
size: -
D: TRBD1
V: TRBV6-5
DNA: TGTGCCAGCAGTTACCGGGACAGGGCCCCAGCTTTCTTT
CDR3: CASSYRDRAPAFF

J: TRBJ2-5
size: few
D: -
V: TRBV12-5
DNA: TGTGCTAGTGGTTTGGGGAAACAAGAGACCCAGTACTTC
CDR3: CASGLGKQETQYF

J: TRBJ2-5
size: many
D: -
V: TRBV5-6
DNA: TGTGCCAGCAGCTTGGGGACCATTCGGCAGTACTTC
CDR3: CASSLGTIRQYF

J: TRBJ2-5
size: many
D: -
V: TRBV7-7
DNA: TGTGCTAGCAGCCGAAACTCCCGAGGGTCTGCAGAGACCCAGTACTTC
CDR3: CASSRNSRGSAETQYF

J: TRBJ2-7
size: many
D: -
V: TRBV20-1
DNA: TGCAGTGCCGACCCCTCCGACCCCTACGAGCAGTACTTC
CDR3: CSADPSDPYEQYF

J: TRBJ2-1
size: few
D: TRBD2
V: TRBV29-1
DNA: TGCAGCGTTGATCCAAGCGGGGGGGCGAATGAGCAGTTCTTC
CDR3: CSVDPSGGANEQFF